One and the same sample provided the 20 T cell receptor delta chains below, sequenced in a study of gamma-delta T cells after stem cell transplantation. TCRdb re-called the RT-PCR reads with CATT. The sample holds 1,000 to 1,500 delta-chain clones, 1.5% to 2% seen once. Sequencing was performed on gamma-delta T cells. The receptors shown here come from a human donor. It is not recorded whose cells these are; they may come from a transplant donor.

Worth noting for this clone: Since a much larger clone is just one base distant, this may be a read error. The chain links TRDV2 to TRDJ1; 8 nucleotides match TRDD3. Germline CDR1 is GEAIGNYY and CDR2 is EKD. This CDR3 has 21 residues. The CDR3 loop reads CARDTVVNPGLGVGHTDKLIF. The CDR3 nucleotides read TGTGCCCGTGACACCGTAGTTAACCCCGGACTGGGGGTCGGTCACACCGATAAACTCATCTTT.

This clone is deemed large. The chain couples TRDV2 to TRDJ1; 7 bases align to TRDD3. This CDR3 has 13 residues. Germline CDR1 and CDR2: GEAIGNYY and EKD. J gave up 2 bases and V 3 bases, and 2 bases lay outside the gene matches. CDR3 DNA sequence: TGTGCCTGTGACCCCTGGGGGACCGATAAACTCATCTTT. This gives the protein CACDPWGTDKLIF.

This clone appeared a few times. The protein TCRdb lists belongs to a much larger clone and differs from this DNA's translation at residue 3, which points to a read error; the protein shown is made from the DNA. The CDR3 here is CARVGLVGISSDKLIF. DNA for the CDR3: TGTGCCCGTGTGGGGCTGGTGGGGATCTCCTCCGATAAACTCATCTTT. V is TRDV2 and J is TRDJ1, with a weak D call TRDD3 (6 bases). Trimming took 9 bases from V and 3 from J, leaving 25 bases between them. The CDR3 spans 16 residues. Per the germline V gene, CDR1 is GEAIGNYY and CDR2 is EKD.

The chain has TRDV2 and TRDJ1, with TRDD3 identical over 13 bases. In germline, CDR1 is GEAIGNYY, CDR2 EKD. The CDR3 consists of 17 residues. Trimming at V came to 4 bases and at J to 1 base, leaving 8 bases not matched to a gene. The CDR3 bases are TGTGCCTGTGAAGAACTGGGGGATACGGCTACCACCGATAAACTCATCTTT. It is translated as CACEELGDTATTDKLIF.

Turning to this clone: This DNA's translation differs at residue 6 from TCRdb's protein, which comes from a much larger clone; a read error is likely, and the protein shown is translated from the DNA. The chain is built from TRDV2 and TRDJ1; 8 bases match TRDD3. Germline CDR1 GEAIGNYY, CDR2 EKD. The CDR3 contains 18 residues. V dropped 1 base and J dropped 0; count of bases not matched to a gene: 12. The CDR3 loop is CACDTPLGIHGHTDKLIF. CDR3 in DNA: TGTGCCTGTGACACTCCTCTGGGGATACACGGTCACACCGATAAACTCATCTTT.

A remark on this clone: A far larger clone is only one base removed, so a read error is likely. CDR3 in amino acids: CACGPLPTQAGGYVVDSLTAQLFF. CDR3 DNA: TGTGCCTGTGGCCCCCTCCCAACCCAGGCCGGGGGATACGTAGTGGATTCTTTGACAGCACAACTCTTCTTT. The chain recombines TRDV2 with TRDJ2, with 10 bases aligning to TRDD3. Germline V gene sequence: CDR1 GEAIGNYY, CDR2 EKD. This CDR3 region has 24 residues. Trimming cost V 5 bases and J 0 bases; bases outside gene matches: 29.

The sample holds a few counts of this clone. The likely explanation is a read error, given a far larger clone one base away. The same CDR3 is also encoded by other DNA sequences in this sample. J is TRDJ2 and V is TRDV2; 11 bases match TRDD3. V was clipped by 1 base and J by 11 bases; unmatched bases: 17. Germline assignment: CDR1 GEAIGNYY and CDR2 EKD. The CDR3 is 18 amino acids. CDR3 in DNA: TGTGCCTGTGACACGGTGGGGGATACGCTTTCGAGACCGGCGCAACTCTTCTTT. This sequence encodes CACDTVGDTLSRPAQLFF.

The chain links TRDV2 to TRDJ1; the match to TRDD3 covers 9 bases. Germline V gene sequence: CDR1 GEAIGNYY, CDR2 EKD. This CDR3 has 18 residues. The trim removed 3 bases at V and 0 bases at J, leaving 13 bases unmatched. This CDR3 is CACDPLLGEIQYTDKLIF. CDR3 nucleotide sequence: TGTGCCTGTGACCCCTTACTGGGGGAGATACAGTACACCGATAAACTCATCTTT.

This clone rates as medium-sized. The chain uses TRDV2 and TRDJ1, with 13 nucleotides matching TRDD3. The CDR3 sequence is 22 residues long. In germline, CDR1 is GEAIGNYY, CDR2 EKD. V shed 2 bases and J 2 bases; nucleotides not matched to a gene: 22. This chain's CDR3 is CACDSVRDSGLGDTGYTDKLIF. CDR3 nucleotides: TGTGCCTGTGACAGCGTCCGAGACTCAGGACTGGGGGATACGGGATATACCGATAAACTCATCTTT.

This clone has only a few counts. A read error may explain this, as a much larger clone is one base away. The same CDR3 also results from other DNA sequences found in this sample. The CDR3 DNA reads TGTGCCTGCGACACCGTGGAGATACAGGCGGATAAACTCATCTTT. Protein product: CACDTVEIQADKLIF. The chain recombines TRDV2 with TRDJ1; possible D gene TRDD3, 5 bases. Per germline, CDR1 GEAIGNYY and CDR2 EKD. The CDR3 consists of 15 residues.

By frequency in the sample, this clone is medium-sized. A read error likely explains this, since a far larger clone differs by one base. V gene TRDV2 combines with J gene TRDJ1; D unclear. The ends were cut back, 7 bases at V and 2 bases at J, with 13 bases in the middle. The CDR3 has 13 residues. Germline V CDR1 and CDR2: GEAIGNYY, EKD. CDR3 in amino acids: CACFRTQTDKLIF. CDR3 coding DNA: TGTGCCTGCTTTCGGACACAGACCGATAAACTCATCTTT.

To note about this clone: TCRdb's protein for this DNA is that of a much larger clone and differs from the translation at residue 3, likely a read error; the protein shown is the DNA translation. V is TRDV2 and J is TRDJ1; TRDD3 might be the D (6 bases). This CDR3 is 16 amino acids long. Germline CDR1 reads GEAIGNYY; CDR2 reads EKD. The CDR3 coding sequence is TGTGCCCGTGACACCGTGGGGGTCTCCGACGCCGATAAACTCATCTTT. This encodes CARDTVGVSDADKLIF.

This clone is termed medium-sized. The chain is built from TRDV1 and TRDJ1; 9 bases fit TRDD3. The length of the CDR3 is 15 residues. The V gene's germline CDR1 is TSWWSYY and CDR2 QGS. J gave up 11 bases and V 6 bases, and 16 bases lay outside the gene matches. This CDR3 reads CALGDVLPWGIGLIF. The DNA for the CDR3 is TGTGCTCTTGGAGATGTCCTACCGTGGGGGATAGGGCTCATCTTT.

This clone appeared a few times. This sequence joins TRDV2 and TRDJ1; TRDD3 aligns across 9 bases. The V segment lost 0 bases and the J segment 4 bases; nucleotides outside the gene matches: 8. The CDR3 has 16 amino acids. Germline CDR1 is GEAIGNYY and CDR2 is EKD. CDR3 coding DNA: TGTGCCTGTGACACCGTCCGGGGGATACCAATCGATAAACTCATCTTT. Amino acid sequence: CACDTVRGIPIDKLIF.

A few counts support this clone. This DNA translates differently at residue 7 from the TCRdb protein, which is that of a much larger clone; a read error is likely, and the protein shown is the DNA's own translation. The gene calls are TRDV2 and TRDJ1; 8 bases are a match to TRDD3. This CDR3 contains 19 residues. CDR1 GEAIGNYY and CDR2 EKD come from the germline V gene. V lost 0 bases and J lost 2; bases outside the gene matches: 16. The CDR3 is CACDTVLGTRGIITDKLIF. The CDR3 coding sequence is TGTGCCTGTGACACCGTACTGGGGACACGGGGGATAATTACCGATAAACTCATCTTT.

There are a few counts of this clone. TCRdb has a much larger clone's protein, which differs at residue 10 from the translation of this DNA, likely because of a read error; what is shown is the protein translated from the DNA. V usage is TRDV2 and J usage is TRDJ2; 8 bases fit TRDD3. The germline CDR1 and CDR2 sequences are GEAIGNYY and EKD. The length of the CDR3 is 16 residues. J gave up 3 bases and V 3 bases, and 8 bases lay outside the gene matches. The CDR3 nucleotides are TGTGCCTGTGACGACGTACTGGGGGGCATGACAGCACAACTCTTCTTT. Amino acid sequence: CACDDVLGGMTAQLFF.

By sample share, this clone is large. The sample holds other DNA sequences that translate to the same CDR3. V is TRDV2 and J is TRDJ3; tentative D call: TRDD3 (5 bases). Trimming took 3 bases from V and 0 from J, leaving 11 bases between them. CDR3 length equals 17 residues. CDR1 GEAIGNYY and CDR2 EKD come from the germline V gene. CDR3 region: CACDGTGPSWDTRQMFF. Written as DNA, the CDR3 is TGTGCCTGTGACGGCACTGGACCCTCCTGGGACACCCGACAGATGTTTTTC.

Only a few counts were recorded for this clone. A much larger clone differs from this one at a single base, so this may be a read error. The chain uses TRDV2 and TRDJ3; TRDD3 agrees at 12 bases. From germline, CDR1 is GEAIGNYY and CDR2 EKD. The CDR3 contains 21 residues. CDR3 region: CARDSVLGDTTSSWDTRQMFF. DNA for the CDR3: TGTGCCCGTGACTCGGTACTGGGGGATACTACGAGCTCCTGGGACACCCGACAGATGTTTTTC.

This clone is large within its sample. The chain combines TRDV2 with TRDJ1; no clear D. CDR1 is GEAIGNYY and CDR2 is EKD in the germline V gene. The V gene lost 3 bases and the J gene lost 0 bases, with 10 bases spanning the gap. CDR3 size: 14 residues. CDR3 amino acids: CACDELRDTDKLIF. For the CDR3, the DNA is TGTGCCTGTGACGAACTACGGGACACCGATAAACTCATCTTT.

This clone qualifies as medium-sized. V gene TRDV1 combines with J gene TRDJ1, with a weak D call TRDD2 (6 bases). Deletions cut 3 bases from V and 3 bases from J, with 23 bases between. CDR1 and CDR2 from the germline V gene are TSWWSYY and QGS. The CDR3 sequence is 18 residues long. CDR3 DNA sequence: TGTGCTCTTGGGGACCCGGCCTTCCGCCTATGGGGTCCCGATAAACTCATCTTT. This encodes CALGDPAFRLWGPDKLIF.